This TCR beta chain stems from a study of beta chain features in type 1 diabetes. Study-level points and caveats: Researchers report that Type 1 diabetes patients had moderately but significantly shorter TCRB CDR3s across all four CD4+ subsets. Junctions at VDJ sites from type 1 diabetes patients had fewer insertions and more deletions. A potential influence of HLA type upon TCRB rearrangement remained unresolved herein.

Expressed TCRB transcripts were sequenced, since all the RNA that had been isolated was reverse transcribed. The data were produced by immunoSEQ multiplex PCR, yet TCRdb's version contains in-frame clones alone and is incomplete. This table holds 200,000 to 250,000 clones, about 25% found once. Germline V gene data show CDR1 as SQVTM and CDR2 as ANQGSEA. With 6 bases clipped from V and 0 bases from J, the junction kept 1 base outside the gene matches. The CDR3 is 12 amino acids. Concerning this clone: Its antigen is unidentified.

Researchers reported sorting CD4+ naive, central memory, regulatory and stem cell-like memory cells via CD45RO/CCR7/CD25/CD127/CD95/CD27. The clonotype comes from a man aged 30 to 45 in good health. The sequencing sample was made of central memory CD4+ T cells from blood. V usage is TRBV29-1 and J usage is TRBJ2-5; the match to TRBD1 covers 7 bases. The CDR3 DNA reads as TGCAGCGTGGGACAGAACCAAGAGACCCAGTACTTC. Translating gives CSVGQNQETQYF.